Presented here are 13 T cell receptor beta chains from one specimen sequenced in a study of blood T cell repertoires in COVID-19. Data came from immunoSEQ multiplex PCR; TCRdb stores just in-frame clones and leaves some out. The data show some 250,000 clones, roughly 87% seen once. The specimen was peripheral blood. Source of these receptors: a human donor in a cohort sampled during active COVID-19.

This chain joins TRBV12-3 or TRBV12-4 and TRBJ2-1; D might be TRBD2 (6 bases). With 7 bases removed from V and 10 bases from J, the gap between germline ends came to 14 bases. This CDR3 has 12 amino acids. The CDR3 nucleotides read TGTGCCAGCACCCCCGGGAGACCGGAGCAGTTCTTC. Its protein is CASTPGRPEQFF.

V gene TRBV7-6 combines with J gene TRBJ1-2, with a possible D match to TRBD1 (5 bases). V was pared by 9 bases and J by 4 bases, with 21 bases between. There are 15 residues in the CDR3. Germline V lookup: CDR1 SGHVS, CDR2 FNYEAQ. The CDR3 sequence is CASSNRGEIPYGYTF. The CDR3, as DNA: TGTGCCAGTTCTAATAGGGGCGAGATTCCCTATGGCTACACCTTC.

The chain combines TRBV28 with TRBJ1-1; D not resolved. The germline V and J ends were trimmed by 2 bases and 6 bases, with 10 bases remaining between them. Germline CDR1 MDHEN, CDR2 SYDVKM. The length of the CDR3 is 13 residues. The CDR3 region has the DNA TGTGCCAGCAGTTTACTGTTCCAGGCTGAAGCTTTCTTT. Its protein is CASSLLFQAEAFF.

This chain links TRBV7-8 with TRBJ1-5; TRBD1 might be the D (6 bases). CDR3 size: 15 residues. The germline gives CDR1 SGHVS, CDR2 FQNEAQ. Between the trimmed V and J ends, which lost 1 base and 6 bases, there was a span of 13 bases. The CDR3 DNA follows: TGTGCCAGCAGCTTAGATTACAGGGAGGGTCAGCCCCAGCATTTT. Its translation: CASSLDYREGQPQHF.

The chain employs TRBV20-1 and TRBJ2-5; TRBD2 might be the D (6 bases). Trimming shortened V by 3 bases and J by 4 bases, and 15 bases separated the two germline ends. CDR3 length: 14 amino acids. The germline V gene has CDR1 DFQATT and CDR2 SNEGSKA (reference sequence). The CDR3 DNA follows: TGCAGTGCTAGTTCGCTAGCGCCACGAGAGACCCAGTACTTC. Amino acids: CSASSLAPRETQYF.

The rearrangement links TRBV4-1 to TRBJ1-4; the D is unclear. CDR3 length: 15 amino acids. V was clipped by 5 bases and J by 8 bases, with 18 bases between them. The germline CDR1 and CDR2 sequences are MGHRA and YSYEKL. The CDR3 bases are TGCGCCAGCAGCACTGACCCCACTCGAGGGGAAAAACTGTTTTTT. Translating it yields CASSTDPTRGEKLFF.

V is TRBV7-3 and J is TRBJ2-2; 8 bases line up with TRBD2. CDR3 length: 15 residues. V dropped 6 bases and J dropped 4; count of bases not matched to a gene: 7. Germline V gives CDR1 SGHTA, CDR2 FQGTGA. The CDR3 sequence: CASSSIAGPTGELFF. The DNA of the CDR3 is TGTGCCAGCAGTTCCATAGCGGGACCCACCGGGGAGCTGTTTTTT. Full variable domain (remainder filled in from reference TRBV7-3 and TRBJ2-2): GAGVSQTPSNKVTEKGKYVELRCDPISGHTALYWYRQSLGQGPEFLIYFQGTGAADDSGLPNDRFFAVRPEGSVSTLKIQRTERGDSAVYLCASSSIAGPTGELFFGEGSRLTVL.

The chain links TRBV6-1 to TRBJ1-6; D might be TRBD1 (6 bases). Deletions cut 2 bases from V and 0 bases from J, with 17 bases between. Germline loops: CDR1 MNHNS, CDR2 SASEGT. This CDR3 has 19 amino acids. The CDR3 nucleotides are TGTGCCAGCAGTGAAAATTTCGGACAGTTAAGCTCCTATAATTCACCCCTCCACTTT. Its protein is CASSENFGQLSSYNSPLHF.

The J gene is TRBJ2-7, the V gene TRBV5-4, with 7 bases identical to TRBD2. The CDR3 has 15 residues. V dropped 0 bases and J dropped 6; count of bases not matched to a gene: 9. The V gene's germline CDR1 is SGHNT and CDR2 YYREEE (reference sequence). The CDR3 sequence is CASSLAAGPWGEQYF. CDR3 sequence (DNA): TGTGCCAGCAGCTTGGCAGCGGGACCCTGGGGCGAGCAGTACTTC.

This clone was seen once. Distinct nucleotide sequences in the sample also encode this CDR3. This chain connects TRBV9 to TRBJ1-1; the D gene is possibly TRBD1 (5 bases). CDR3 size: 15 residues. The V and J ends lost 0 bases and 0 bases respectively, with 9 bases between them. Germline V gene sequence: CDR1 SGDLS, CDR2 YYNGEE. This CDR3 reads CASSVGSGMNTEAFF. The CDR3, as DNA: TGTGCCAGCAGCGTAGGATCAGGGATGAACACTGAAGCTTTCTTT.

V and J are TRBV5-1 and TRBJ1-1, with D possibly TRBD1 on 6 matching bases. The ends were cut back, 4 bases at V and 6 bases at J, with 13 bases in the middle. Germline CDR1 and CDR2: SGHRS and YFSETQ. CDR3 length: 13 residues. The CDR3 reads CASSVSGTSEAFF. Written as DNA, the CDR3 is TGCGCCAGCAGCGTCTCCGGGACATCTGAAGCTTTCTTT.

V gene TRBV6-5 combines with J gene TRBJ1-1; TRBD1 aligns across 7 bases. This CDR3 has 12 amino acids. The V and J ends lost 4 bases and 10 bases, in that order; junction bases with no gene match: 6. CDR1 is MNHEY, CDR2 SVGAGI, per germline. CDR3 residues: CASSFRQGRAFF. CDR3 coding DNA: TGTGCCAGCAGTTTCCGACAGGGACGAGCTTTCTTT.

The gene calls are TRBV4-3 and TRBJ2-6; D ambiguous. Germline-derived CDR1 and CDR2 are LGHNA and YSLEER. Deletions cut 0 bases from V and 1 base from J, with 7 bases between. CDR3 length: 16 amino acids. The CDR3 region is CASSQDGLSGANVLTF. The DNA of the CDR3 is TGCGCCAGCAGCCAAGATGGTCTATCTGGGGCCAACGTCCTGACTTTC.